The 17 T cell receptor beta chains below were found in one sample sequenced in a study of cytomegalovirus exposure and HLA in healthy donors. PCR was performed using 60 Vbeta and 13 Jbeta primers. The table came from immunoSEQ multiplex PCR; TCRdb's copy has only in-frame clones and leaves some out. Across 85,000 or so clones, the top ten clones capture approximately 1.1% of the sample. Sequencing input: PBMCs. The receptors stem from a woman in her thirties in good health and CMV-seronegative.

This chain connects TRBV5-4 to TRBJ2-3; 7 positions agree with TRBD2. This CDR3 contains 16 residues. J lost 0 bases, V lost 0 bases, and 4 bases had no gene match. Per the germline V gene, CDR1 is SGHNT and CDR2 is YYREEE (reference sequence). CDR3 amino acids: CASSLGGSGSTDTQYF. The CDR3 DNA reads as TGTGCCAGCAGCTTGGGAGGTAGCGGGAGCACAGATACGCAGTATTTT.

The chain has TRBV6-1 and TRBJ2-7; D is uncertain. The CDR3 is 15 amino acids. Germline CDR1 is MNHNS and CDR2 is SASEGT. V was clipped by 6 bases and J by 3 bases, with 18 bases between them. CDR3 region: CASSDPGRRYYEQYF. The CDR3 nucleotides read TGTGCCAGCAGCGACCCCGGCAGGCGATACTACGAGCAGTACTTC.

As concerns this clone: This same CDR3 is encoded by further DNA sequences in the sample. This rearrangement joins TRBV5-1 to TRBJ1-6, with 8 nucleotides matching TRBD1. V lost 5 bases and J lost 6; bases outside the gene matches: 4. This CDR3 comprises 14 residues. The germline CDR1 and CDR2 sequences are SGHRS and YFSETQ. CDR3 sequence (DNA): TGCGCCAGCAGGGCAGGGGGCACTAATTCACCCCTCCACTTT. Translating it yields CASRAGGTNSPLHF.

The rearrangement links TRBV19 to TRBJ2-1; perhaps TRBD2 as D (5 bases). Germline V gives CDR1 LNHDA, CDR2 SQIVND (reference sequence). V was trimmed by 7 bases and J by 2 bases, leaving 15 bases between them. The CDR3 covers 15 residues. The chain's CDR3 is CASTLSGATYNEQFF. In DNA, the CDR3 is TGTGCCAGTACCCTCAGCGGAGCGACCTACAATGAGCAGTTCTTC.

The genes are TRBV6-1 and TRBJ1-4; weak D call: TRBD1 (6 bases). The ends were cut back, 7 bases at V and 6 bases at J, with 12 bases in the middle. The CDR3 sequence is 13 residues long. The V gene's germline CDR1 is MNHNS and CDR2 SASEGT. The CDR3 loop is CASTWGQHEKLFF. The CDR3 DNA reads as TGTGCCAGCACTTGGGGGCAACATGAAAAACTGTTTTTT.

The rearrangement uses TRBV28 and TRBJ1-1; possibly TRBD1 for D (5 bases). Germline assignment: CDR1 MDHEN and CDR2 SYDVKM. Trimming cost V 6 bases and J 3 bases, with 17 bases left between them. CDR3 length: 15 residues. CDR3 nucleotides: TGTGCCAGCAGCCCTGGGGGGGTTTCTGACACTGAAGCTTTCTTT. Residues: CASSPGGVSDTEAFF.

V and J are TRBV30 and TRBJ2-3; 7 positions agree with TRBD2. Germline loops: CDR1 GTSNPN, CDR2 SVGIG (reference sequence). Trimming removed 1 base from V and 2 bases from J; junction bases left unmatched: 3. CDR3 length equals 14 residues. CDR3 residues: CAWSELAHTDTQYF. The CDR3 coding sequence is TGTGCCTGGAGTGAACTAGCGCACACAGATACGCAGTATTTT.

The chain uses TRBV6-6 and TRBJ1-1; no reliable D call. V gave up 5 bases and J gave up 4 bases, with 8 bases separating them. The CDR3 covers 12 residues. Germline CDR1 MNHNY, CDR2 SVGAGI (reference sequence). The CDR3 sequence: CASSLIATEAFF. CDR3 DNA: TGTGCCAGCAGTCTGATAGCCACTGAAGCTTTCTTT.

This chain links TRBV19 with TRBJ1-2; D might be TRBD1 (5 bases). Germline V CDR1 and CDR2: LNHDA, SQIVND (reference sequence). V was trimmed by 10 bases and J by 3 bases, leaving 12 bases between them. The CDR3 runs to 12 residues. The CDR3 loop reads CATHQGYYGYTF. DNA of the CDR3: TGTGCCACCCACCAGGGTTACTATGGCTACACCTTC.

The genes are TRBV28 and TRBJ2-7, with 10 nucleotides matching TRBD1. CDR1 is MDHEN, CDR2 SYDVKM, per germline. CDR3 length: 17 amino acids. Trimming cost V 2 bases and J 0 bases; bases outside gene matches: 7. CDR3: CASSLDRGRIRSYEQYF. In DNA, the CDR3 is TGTGCCAGCAGTTTAGACAGGGGGCGAATACGCTCCTACGAGCAGTACTTC.

This chain joins TRBV5-1 and TRBJ1-1, with a tentative D call TRBD1 (5 bases). Trimming pared 7 bases from V and 5 bases from J, leaving 18 bases between. The CDR3 is 14 amino acids. In germline, CDR1 is SGHRS, CDR2 YFSETQ. The CDR3 DNA sequence: TGCGCCAGCGCCAGTACTCCAGGGAGGACTGAAGCTTTCTTT. It is translated as CASASTPGRTEAFF.

The chain employs TRBV5-1 and TRBJ1-1; 9 nucleotides align to TRBD1. The CDR3 runs to 16 residues. CDR1 SGHRS and CDR2 YFSETQ come from the germline V gene. V dropped 1 base and J dropped 1; count of bases not matched to a gene: 5. The CDR3 nucleotides read TGCGCCAGCAGCTTGTCCCCACAGGGGGCGAACACTGAAGCTTTCTTT. Translating it yields CASSLSPQGANTEAFF.

The chain carries TRBV29-1 and TRBJ1-2; the match to TRBD1 covers 9 bases. V gave up 5 bases and J gave up 7 bases; unmatched junction bases: 11. Germline values: CDR1 SQVTM, CDR2 ANQGSEA. The CDR3 contains 14 residues. The CDR3: CSVRHRGPGSGYTF. The CDR3 nucleotides are TGCAGCGTTCGGCACAGGGGGCCTGGTTCTGGCTACACCTTC.

The chain carries TRBV6-5 and TRBJ1-1; the D gene is possibly TRBD1 (6 bases). Germline lookup yields CDR1 MNHEY and CDR2 SVGAGI. V shed 6 bases and J shed 0 bases, with 11 bases lying between them. This CDR3 spans 14 amino acids. CDR3 nucleotides: TGTGCCAGCAGCGTAGGGGGGGTGAACACTGAAGCTTTCTTT. Translated, it gives CASSVGGVNTEAFF.

The J gene is TRBJ1-1, the V gene TRBV18; D possibly corresponds to TRBD1 (6 bases). The V end lost 2 bases, the J end lost 7 bases, and 14 bases lay between the germline ends. Per the germline V gene, CDR1 is KGHSH and CDR2 is LQKENI. The CDR3 sequence is 14 residues long. CDR3 protein: CASSPTGRGVEAFF. The CDR3 bases are TGTGCCAGCTCACCAACCGGCAGGGGAGTTGAAGCTTTCTTT.

The V and J genes are TRBV2 and TRBJ2-1; no reliable D call. CDR3 length: 12 residues. Germline V gene data show CDR1 as SNHLY and CDR2 as FYNNEI. The ends were cut back, 7 bases at V and 4 bases at J, with 8 bases in the middle. CDR3 region: CASNLLYNEQFF. CDR3 DNA sequence: TGTGCCAGCAATCTTTTATACAATGAGCAGTTCTTC.

The chain joins TRBV11-2 to TRBJ1-1; 8 nucleotides align to TRBD1. This CDR3 has 15 residues. V dropped 5 bases and J dropped 2; count of bases not matched to a gene: 7. The germline V gene has CDR1 SGHAT and CDR2 FQNNGV. The CDR3 sequence is CASSPPTGVNTEAFF. The CDR3 DNA follows: TGTGCCAGCAGCCCTCCGACAGGGGTAAACACTGAAGCTTTCTTT.